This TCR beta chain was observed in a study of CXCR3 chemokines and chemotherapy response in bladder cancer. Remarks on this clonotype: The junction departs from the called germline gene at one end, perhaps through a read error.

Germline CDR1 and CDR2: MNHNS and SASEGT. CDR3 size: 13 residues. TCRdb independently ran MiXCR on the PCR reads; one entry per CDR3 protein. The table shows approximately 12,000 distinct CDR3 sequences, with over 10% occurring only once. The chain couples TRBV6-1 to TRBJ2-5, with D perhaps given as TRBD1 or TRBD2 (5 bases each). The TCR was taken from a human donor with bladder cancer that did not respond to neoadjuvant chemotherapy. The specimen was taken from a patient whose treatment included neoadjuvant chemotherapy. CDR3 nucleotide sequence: TGCGCCAGCAACCCCCTGGGGGTCGGGACCCAGTACTTC. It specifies CASNPLGVGTQYF.